The 23 T cell receptor beta chains below all came from one sample that was sequenced in a study of blood T cell repertoires in COVID-19. Profiling relied on immunoSEQ multiplex PCR, and the TCRdb table lists in-frame clones only, not all of them. The sample shows 150,000 to 180,000 clones, 80% to 90% of them seen only once. Sequences were obtained from peripheral blood. Receptors originate from a woman between 70 and 85 years old with acute or convalescent COVID-19.

The V gene is TRBV19, the J gene TRBJ2-6; D might be TRBD1 (6 bases). The CDR3 is made up of 17 amino acids. CDR1 and CDR2 (germline): LNHDA, SQIVND (reference sequence). V was clipped by 3 bases and J by 2 bases, with 14 bases between them. Here the CDR3 reads CASSIYSRGTGANVLTF. The DNA for the CDR3 is TGTGCCAGTAGTATTTACAGCAGGGGAACTGGGGCCAACGTCCTGACTTTC.

The chain is built from TRBV7-2 and TRBJ1-2; 7 bases match TRBD1. The germline gives CDR1 SGHTA, CDR2 FQGNSA. Losses at the gene ends were 5 bases for V and 3 bases for J; bases not matched to a gene: 3. The length of the CDR3 is 13 residues. The DNA for the CDR3 is TGTGCCAGCAGCCACGACAGGGACTATGGCTACACCTTC. It specifies CASSHDRDYGYTF.

V gene TRBV7-9 combines with J gene TRBJ2-2, with 7 bases lining up with TRBD1. The ends lost 6 bases at V and 4 bases at J; junction bases unmatched: 5. CDR3 length equals 14 residues. Germline V gene sequence: CDR1 SEHNR, CDR2 FQNEAQ (reference sequence). CDR3 protein: CASRFDRATGELFF. In DNA form, the CDR3 reads TGTGCCAGCAGATTCGACAGGGCCACCGGGGAGCTGTTTTTT. The entire variable domain, with the rest obtained from reference TRBV7-9 and TRBJ2-2, is as follows: DTGVSQNPRHKITKRGQNVTFRCDPISEHNRLYWYRQTLGQGPEFLTYFQNEAQLEKSRLLSDRFSAERPKGSFSTLEIQRTEQGDSAMYLCASRFDRATGELFFGEGSRLTVL.

The chain is built from TRBV7-9 and TRBJ1-2, with TRBD1 matching over 8 bases. V lost 5 bases and J lost 1; bases outside the gene matches: 9. The CDR3 totals 16 residues. Per germline, CDR1 SEHNR and CDR2 FQNEAQ (reference sequence). The CDR3 region is CASSLTGASGNYGYTF. Here the CDR3 DNA reads TGTGCCAGCAGCCTGACAGGGGCGAGTGGTAACTATGGCTACACCTTC.

The V and J genes are TRBV7-2 and TRBJ1-2; the match to TRBD1 covers 8 bases. CDR3 length equals 16 residues. The V and J ends lost 1 base and 0 bases, in that order; junction bases with no gene match: 4. Germline V lookup: CDR1 SGHTA, CDR2 FQGNSA. The CDR3 reads CASSLGGTGANYGYTF. The CDR3 nucleotides read TGTGCCAGCAGCTTAGGGGGGACAGGTGCTAACTATGGCTACACCTTC.

V and J are TRBV2 and TRBJ1-2; the match to TRBD1 covers 8 bases. There are 12 residues in the CDR3. Germline lookup yields CDR1 SNHLY and CDR2 FYNNEI. The ends lost 6 bases at V and 8 bases at J; junction bases unmatched: 5. The CDR3 region has the DNA TGTGCCAGCAGATCGGGACAGGTGGGCTACACCTTC. Protein sequence: CASRSGQVGYTF.

This clone was recorded only once. The rearrangement uses TRBV28 and TRBJ1-2; the D gene is possibly TRBD1 (5 bases). The CDR3 runs 13 residues. Per the germline V gene, CDR1 is MDHEN and CDR2 is SYDVKM. Between the trimmed V and J ends, which lost 5 bases and 7 bases, there was a span of 14 bases. CDR3 nucleotides: TGTGCCAGCAGTCTGGAAGGGGCTGGTGGCTACACCTTC. Encoded protein: CASSLEGAGGYTF.

The chain carries TRBV29-1 and TRBJ2-2; TRBD2 aligns across 11 bases. The CDR3 spans 14 residues. V gave up 7 bases and J gave up 7 bases; unmatched junction bases: 8. Per germline, CDR1 SQVTM and CDR2 ANQGSEA. In DNA, the CDR3 is TGCAGCGCATTAGCGGGGGGGCTTGGCGGGGAGCTGTTTTTT. Translation: CSALAGGLGGELFF.

The chain couples TRBV7-7 to TRBJ2-7, with TRBD2 matching over 8 bases. Looked up from germline, CDR1 is SSHAT and CDR2 is FNYEAQ (reference sequence). This CDR3 is built from 16 residues. In nucleotides, the CDR3 is TGTGCTAGCAGCTTAGCCCGGGCGGGGGGAGTCTACGAGCAGTACGTC. Translation gives CASSLARAGGVYEQYV.

The rearrangement joins TRBV24-1 to TRBJ2-7, with a weak D call TRBD1 (6 bases). Between the trimmed V and J ends, which lost 7 bases and 5 bases, there was a span of 23 bases. CDR1 and CDR2 (germline): KGHDR, SFDVKD. The CDR3 extends over 16 amino acids. The DNA of the CDR3 is TGTGCCACCAGCCCACCCGAAATGACAGGCACCAACGAGCAGTACTTC. Amino acids: CATSPPEMTGTNEQYF.

The chain carries TRBV18 and TRBJ2-5, with 7 bases identical to TRBD2. CDR3 length equals 16 residues. Per germline, CDR1 KGHSH and CDR2 LQKENI. The junction had 14 bases not matched to a gene; V was cut back by 8 bases and J by 2 bases. DNA of the CDR3: TGTGCCAGCCGGAAATCCGTCCTAGCGGTACAAGAGACCCAGTACTTC. Its protein product is CASRKSVLAVQETQYF.

This clone occurred a few times. The chain recombines TRBV3-1 (or the pseudogene TRBV3-2) with TRBJ1-2, with D possibly TRBD1 on 6 matching bases. The length of the CDR3 is 14 residues. The V gene lost 1 base and the J gene lost 5 bases, with 11 bases spanning the gap. CDR1 is LGHDT and CDR2 is YNNKEL in the germline V gene (reference sequence). The CDR3 spells CASSQGQVQYGYTF. The CDR3 bases are TGTGCCAGCAGCCAAGGACAGGTCCAATATGGCTACACCTTC.

The chain links TRBV12-5 to TRBJ1-2; TRBD1 agrees at 9 bases. Germline-derived CDR1 and CDR2 are LGHNT and FRNRAP. The V and J ends lost 4 bases and 8 bases, in that order; junction bases with no gene match: 2. This CDR3 spans 12 amino acids. CDR3 protein: CASGSDRGGYTF. In nucleotides, the CDR3 is TGTGCTAGTGGTTCGGACAGGGGAGGCTACACCTTC.

V usage is TRBV6-2 or TRBV6-3 and J usage is TRBJ2-2; the match to TRBD2 covers 9 bases. Unmatched junction bases numbered 8, after V lost 0 bases and J lost 0 bases. Germline CDR1 reads MNHEY; CDR2 reads SVGEGT. This CDR3 comprises 19 residues. The CDR3 reads CASSYSSGGAFANTGELFF. DNA for the CDR3: TGTGCCAGCAGTTACTCTAGCGGGGGAGCCTTCGCGAACACCGGGGAGCTGTTTTTT.

The rearrangement links TRBV15 to TRBJ2-3, with 15 bases identical to TRBD2. Germline-derived CDR1 and CDR2 are LNHNV and YYDKDF (reference sequence). This CDR3 spans 19 amino acids. The V segment lost 0 bases and the J segment 2 bases; nucleotides outside the gene matches: 6. This CDR3 reads CATSRDSWTSGGATDTQYF. Written as DNA, the CDR3 is TGTGCCACCAGCAGAGATTCATGGACTAGCGGGGGGGCCACAGATACGCAGTATTTT. The complete variable domain, with remaining parts taken from reference TRBV15 and TRBJ2-3, reads DAMVIQNPRYQVTQFGKPVTLSCSQTLNHNVMYWYQQKSSQAPKLLFHYYDKDFNNEADTPDNFQSRRPNTSFCFLDIRSPGLGDTAMYLCATSRDSWTSGGATDTQYFGPGTRLTVL.

V is TRBV7-9 and J is TRBJ2-1, with 12 bases lining up with TRBD1. V dropped 5 bases and J dropped 8; count of bases not matched to a gene: 13. This CDR3 is built from 17 residues. CDR1 and CDR2 from the germline V gene are SEHNR and FQNEAQ (reference sequence). The DNA for the CDR3 is TGTGCCAGCAGCCACGGGCCGGGACAGGGGGCGAGACATGAGCAGTTCTTC. Encoded protein: CASSHGPGQGARHEQFF. Full variable domain (rest looked up from reference TRBV7-9 and TRBJ2-1): DTGVSQNPRHKITKRGQNVTFRCDPISEHNRLYWYRQTLGQGPEFLTYFQNEAQLEKSRLLSDRFSAERPKGSFSTLEIQRTEQGDSAMYLCASSHGPGQGARHEQFFGPGTRLTVL.

The chain recombines TRBV5-4 with TRBJ2-2; TRBD2 matches at 10 bases. After removal of 1 base from V and 6 bases from J, the junction contained 6 bases not matched to a gene. CDR1 SGHNT and CDR2 YYREEE come from the germline V gene (reference sequence). The CDR3 runs 16 residues. The chain's CDR3 is CASSLSAGGPAGELFF. The CDR3 DNA sequence: TGTGCCAGCAGCTTGTCAGCGGGGGGGCCTGCCGGGGAGCTGTTTTTT.

The chain recombines TRBV7-2 with TRBJ2-5; D is uncertain. V gave up 3 bases and J gave up 5 bases, with 10 bases separating them. This CDR3 spans 13 amino acids. CDR1 is SGHTA and CDR2 is FQGNSA in the germline V gene. CDR3 DNA sequence: TGTGCCAGCAGCTTTTTCGGGTCGGAGACCCAGTACTTC. It codes for CASSFFGSETQYF.

V usage is TRBV11-3 and J usage is TRBJ2-2; possible D gene TRBD2, 7 bases. Trimming pared 6 bases from V and 7 bases from J, leaving 18 bases between. This CDR3 is 15 amino acids long. Germline V CDR1 and CDR2: SGHNT, YENEEA. This chain's CDR3 is CASSRNGGQSGELFF. Here the CDR3 DNA reads TGTGCCAGCAGTCGAAACGGGGGGCAAAGCGGGGAGCTGTTTTTT.

The sample holds one count of this clone. This chain connects TRBV29-1 to TRBJ2-7; 8 bases are a match to TRBD1. The CDR3 runs to 11 residues. Germline V gene sequence: CDR1 SQVTM, CDR2 ANQGSEA. Trimming took 3 bases from V and 7 from J; bases not matched to a gene: 2. DNA for the CDR3: TGCAGCGTTGACAGGGGGCGTGAGCAGTACTTC. It encodes CSVDRGREQYF.

The J gene is TRBJ1-5, the V gene TRBV7-9, with D perhaps matching TRBD1 (5 bases). Germline V CDR1 and CDR2: SEHNR, FQNEAQ (reference sequence). The V end was cut by 1 base, the J end by 4 bases, with 8 bases between. This CDR3 comprises 14 residues. In nucleotides, the CDR3 is TGTGCCAGCAGCTTAGTGGGGGGGAATCAGCCCCAGCATTTT. Its translation: CASSLVGGNQPQHF.

The chain's CDR3 is CASSLRQMGSGTQYF. DNA for the CDR3: TGTGCCAGTAGTTTACGACAGATGGGGTCGGGTACGCAGTATTTT. The rearrangement links TRBV19 to TRBJ2-3; weak D call: TRBD1 (5 bases). V shed 5 bases and J shed 8 bases, with 20 bases lying between them. CDR3 size: 15 residues. The germline gives CDR1 LNHDA, CDR2 SQIVND (reference sequence).

The CDR3 bases are TGTGCCAGCAGCCCCGACGGGGGGGCGACCTACGAGCAGTACTTC. Encoded protein: CASSPDGGATYEQYF. The chain employs TRBV7-2 and TRBJ2-7; 8 nucleotides agree with TRBD2. Germline lookup yields CDR1 SGHTA and CDR2 FQGNSA. This CDR3 is 15 amino acids long. The ends lost 5 bases at V and 2 bases at J; junction bases unmatched: 8.